The 22 T cell receptor beta chains below come from one sample, sequenced in a study of T cells after yellow fever vaccination. TCRdb reanalysed the 5' RACE reads using MiXCR and keeps one entry per CDR3 protein. This repertoire shows 500,000 to 650,000 distinct CDR3 sequences, around 12% found once; its top ten account for 14% to 15%. This material consisted of PBMCs, taken on the day of the yellow fever booster vaccination. The receptor set was obtained from a man aged 30 to 45 who received the YFV17D yellow fever vaccine.

The gene calls are TRBV28 and TRBJ1-1, with 7 bases that match TRBD1. Trimming cost V 4 bases and J 5 bases; bases outside gene matches: 7. Germline V gene lookup returns CDR1 MDHEN and CDR2 SYDVKM. There are 14 residues in the CDR3. CDR3 protein: CASSYPTGETEAFF. In nucleotides, the CDR3 is TGTGCCAGCAGTTACCCCACAGGGGAGACTGAAGCTTTCTTT.

This clonotype came up a few times. The rearrangement uses TRBV12-3 or TRBV12-4 and TRBJ2-1; 12 bases agree with TRBD1. V shed 4 bases, J shed 9 bases, and the junction held 10 bases outside the gene matches. The length of the CDR3 is 16 residues. CDR3 nucleotide sequence: TGTGCCAGCAGTTCCCCCGGGGGACAGGGGGCAGGTGAGCAGTTCTTC. It translates to CASSSPGGQGAGEQFF.

This clonotype was seen at least ten times. The chain uses TRBV6-2 or TRBV6-3 and TRBJ2-3; D unresolved. This CDR3 spans 9 amino acids. Germline V lookup: CDR1 MNHEY, CDR2 SVGEGT. Trimming stripped 8 bases from V and 5 bases from J, with 2 bases between. The CDR3 sequence is CASGDTQYF. DNA of the CDR3: TGTGCCAGCGGAGATACGCAGTATTTT.

The sample holds many counts of this clonotype. The chain couples TRBV12-3 or TRBV12-4 to TRBJ2-3; no reliable D call. CDR3 length: 11 residues. V was pared by 5 bases and J by 4 bases, with 4 bases between. The DNA of the CDR3 is TGTGCCAGCAGTACATCAGATACGCAGTATTTT. This codes for CASSTSDTQYF.

V and J are TRBV20-1 and TRBJ2-5; D possibly uses TRBD1 or TRBD2 (6 bases each). The CDR3 totals 15 residues. V lost 6 bases and J 4 bases, leaving 21 bases between the germline ends. Germline lookup yields CDR1 DFQATT and CDR2 SNEGSKA (reference sequence). CDR3 nucleotide sequence: TGCAGTGCCGGAACGACAGGCAGGGGAGGAGAGACCCAGTACTTC. Protein: CSAGTTGRGGETQYF.

The chain links TRBV27 to TRBJ2-3; 11 bases align to TRBD2. The CDR3 is 16 amino acids. Losses at the gene ends were 4 bases for V and 4 bases for J; bases not matched to a gene: 7. Germline V lookup: CDR1 MNHEY, CDR2 SMNVEV (reference sequence). The CDR3 protein is CASSSPGLADPDTQYF. DNA for the CDR3: TGTGCCAGCAGTTCACCGGGACTAGCGGACCCAGATACGCAGTATTTT.

Ten or more counts support this clonotype. This sequence joins TRBV6-7 and TRBJ2-2; D is undetermined. TRBV6-7 is filed as an ORF, its function uncertain. CDR3 length: 10 amino acids. In DNA, the CDR3 is TGTGCAGGAGCGTCCGGGGAGCTGTTTTTT. Translation gives CAGASGELFF.

This sequence joins TRBV4-3 and TRBJ2-1; D perhaps matches TRBD2 (6 bases). This CDR3 region has 20 residues. Germline CDR1 is LGHNA and CDR2 is YSLEER. V was pared by 0 bases and J by 10 bases, with 31 bases between. In DNA form, the CDR3 reads TGCGCCAGCAGCCAAGATCCCCCGTTCCGGTCGCGGAGGGCTTCAGGCGAGCAGTTCTTC. Residues: CASSQDPPFRSRRASGEQFF.

J is TRBJ2-7 and V is TRBV11-2; 10 nucleotides match TRBD2. The V and J ends lost 5 bases and 2 bases, in that order; junction bases with no gene match: 12. The germline gives CDR1 SGHAT, CDR2 FQNNGV. This CDR3 region has 17 residues. CDR3 coding DNA: TGTGCCAGCAGCAGCCGAACCGGACTAGCGGAGGCCTACGAGCAGTACTTC. The encoded protein is CASSSRTGLAEAYEQYF.

The chain is built from TRBV6-1 and TRBJ2-3, with 9 bases that match TRBD1. The CDR3 runs 15 residues. Per the germline V gene, CDR1 is MNHNS and CDR2 is SASEGT. Trimming took 8 bases from V and 3 from J; bases not matched to a gene: 9. The CDR3 DNA reads as TGTGCCAGCGTGTCCGGACAGGGGATAACAGATACGCAGTATTTT. It encodes CASVSGQGITDTQYF.

In this sample, this clonotype turned up a few times. The CDR3 is CSVDTSGRPSYNEQFF. DNA for the CDR3: TGCAGCGTTGATACTAGCGGGAGGCCCTCCTACAATGAGCAGTTCTTC. V is TRBV29-1 and J is TRBJ2-1; 12 bases are shared with TRBD2. The junction had 3 bases not matched to a gene; V was cut back by 3 bases and J by 0 bases. This CDR3 contains 16 residues. Germline V gene sequence: CDR1 SQVTM, CDR2 ANQGSEA.

This clonotype was counted ten times or more. V and J are TRBV29-1 and TRBJ2-4, with TRBD1 matching over 7 bases. The CDR3 covers 16 residues. Germline-derived CDR1 and CDR2 are SQVTM and ANQGSEA. Unmatched junction bases numbered 12, after V lost 7 bases and J lost 0 bases. This CDR3 is CSALGQRDLAKNIQYF. CDR3 sequence (DNA): TGCAGCGCCCTGGGACAGAGGGACCTAGCCAAAAACATTCAGTACTTC.

The chain combines TRBV2 with TRBJ1-2; TRBD1 matches at 9 bases. The length of the CDR3 is 12 residues. Germline-derived CDR1 and CDR2 are SNHLY and FYNNEI. V was pared by 9 bases and J by 3 bases, with 2 bases of the junction left unmatched. The chain's CDR3 is CARRQGDYGYTF. As DNA, the CDR3 is TGTGCCAGACGACAGGGGGACTATGGCTACACCTTC.

The genes are TRBV7-9 and TRBJ1-4; TRBD1 might be the D (6 bases). The V gene's germline CDR1 is SEHNR and CDR2 FQNEAQ (reference sequence). With 5 bases removed from V and 9 bases from J, the gap between germline ends came to 19 bases. CDR3 size: 15 residues. The CDR3 DNA sequence: TGTGCCAGCAGCAAACGGGGGCAGGGAACGCAAAAACTGTTTTTT. It encodes CASSKRGQGTQKLFF.

In its sample, this clonotype was seen a few times. The chain combines TRBV6-2 or TRBV6-3 with TRBJ1-5; D ambiguous. Germline V gene data show CDR1 as MNHEY and CDR2 as SVGEGT. There are 15 residues in the CDR3. V lost 0 bases and J 2 bases, leaving 8 bases between the germline ends. DNA of the CDR3: TGTGCCAGCAGTTACTCAAGTCGGGGCAATCAGCCCCAGCATTTT. Its protein is CASSYSSRGNQPQHF.

This clonotype came up a few times. This sequence joins TRBV7-2 and TRBJ1-6, with D unclear. CDR1 and CDR2 (germline): SGHTA, FQGNSA. Trimming took off 5 bases at V and 6 bases at J, with 8 bases between the two ends. The CDR3 consists of 13 residues. The CDR3, as DNA: TGTGCCAGCAGCGGAGTCTTTAATTCACCCCTCCACTTT. Its translation: CASSGVFNSPLHF.

This clonotype showed up many times. The chain couples TRBV7-2 to TRBJ2-2; D remains unclear. There are 12 residues in the CDR3. Trimming took off 6 bases at V and 3 bases at J, with 5 bases between the two ends. Per the germline V gene, CDR1 is SGHTA and CDR2 is FQGNSA. In DNA form, the CDR3 reads TGTGCCAGCAGTTTCTACACCGGGGAGCTGTTTTTT. Its protein product is CASSFYTGELFF. Looking up the rest from reference TRBV7-2 and TRBJ2-2 gives the full variable domain: GAGVSQSPSNKVTEKGKDVELRCDPISGHTALYWYRQSLGQGLEFLIYFQGNSAPDKSGLPSDRFSAERTGGSVSTLTIQRTQQEDSAVYLCASSFYTGELFFGEGSRLTVL.

V usage is TRBV7-8 and J usage is TRBJ2-3; the D call may be TRBD1 or TRBD2 (5 bases each). V was shortened by 4 bases and J by 2 bases, with 16 bases between the two germline ends. CDR3 size: 16 residues. Germline V lookup: CDR1 SGHVS, CDR2 FQNEAQ. The CDR3 DNA reads TGTGCCAGCAGCTATTTTTGGGGACGGGACACAGATACGCAGTATTTT. Amino acids: CASSYFWGRDTDTQYF.

This clonotype was counted between two and nine times. The gene calls are TRBV12-3 or TRBV12-4 and TRBJ1-2, with TRBD1 identical over 7 bases. J was trimmed by 0 bases and V by 8 bases; bases with no gene match: 3. The CDR3 is made up of 13 amino acids. The CDR3 region is CASRDSTNYGYTF. The CDR3 DNA sequence: TGTGCCAGCCGGGACAGCACTAACTATGGCTACACCTTC.

The rearrangement links TRBV6-2 or TRBV6-3 to TRBJ2-2; D call uncertain. The germline V gene encodes CDR1 MNHEY and CDR2 SVGEGT. This CDR3 contains 14 residues. Trimming cost V 4 bases and J 0 bases, with 6 bases left between them. The CDR3 here is CASSWLANTGELFF. The CDR3 nucleotides are TGTGCCAGCAGTTGGCTAGCGAACACCGGGGAGCTGTTTTTT.

This chain joins TRBV5-6 and TRBJ2-7, with TRBD1 matching over 7 bases. The V gene's germline CDR1 is SGHDT and CDR2 YYEEEE. This CDR3 spans 15 amino acids. V trimming: 4 bases; J trimming: 0 bases; junction bases outside the gene matches: 7. The CDR3 sequence is CASSRTGVYSYEQYF. The CDR3 DNA sequence: TGTGCCAGCAGCCGGACAGGCGTTTACTCCTACGAGCAGTACTTC.

This chain links TRBV11-2 with TRBJ2-7; D is undetermined. The CDR3 has 14 amino acids. The germline V and J ends were trimmed by 5 bases and 0 bases, with 11 bases remaining between them. Germline loops: CDR1 SGHAT, CDR2 FQNNGV. CDR3 residues: CASSQARSSYEQYF. The CDR3 nucleotides are TGTGCCAGCAGCCAAGCACGGTCCTCCTACGAGCAGTACTTC.